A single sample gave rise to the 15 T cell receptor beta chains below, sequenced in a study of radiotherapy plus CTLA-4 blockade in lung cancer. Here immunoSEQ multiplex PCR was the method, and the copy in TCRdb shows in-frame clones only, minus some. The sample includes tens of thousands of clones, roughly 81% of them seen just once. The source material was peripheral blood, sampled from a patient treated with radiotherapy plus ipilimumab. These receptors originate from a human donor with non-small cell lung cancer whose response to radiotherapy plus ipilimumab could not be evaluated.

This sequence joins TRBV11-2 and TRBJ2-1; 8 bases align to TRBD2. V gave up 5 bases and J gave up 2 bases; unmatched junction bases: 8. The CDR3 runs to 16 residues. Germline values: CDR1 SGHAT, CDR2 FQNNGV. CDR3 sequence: CASSPSGRVAYNEQFF. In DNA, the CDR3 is TGTGCCAGCAGCCCTTCCGGGAGGGTCGCCTACAATGAGCAGTTCTTC.

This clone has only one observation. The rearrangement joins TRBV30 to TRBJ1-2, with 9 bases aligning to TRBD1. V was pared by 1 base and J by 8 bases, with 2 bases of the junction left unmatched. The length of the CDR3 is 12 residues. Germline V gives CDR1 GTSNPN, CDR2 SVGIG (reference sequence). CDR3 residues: CAWSAGQGGYTF. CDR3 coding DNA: TGTGCCTGGAGTGCGGGACAGGGAGGCTACACCTTC.

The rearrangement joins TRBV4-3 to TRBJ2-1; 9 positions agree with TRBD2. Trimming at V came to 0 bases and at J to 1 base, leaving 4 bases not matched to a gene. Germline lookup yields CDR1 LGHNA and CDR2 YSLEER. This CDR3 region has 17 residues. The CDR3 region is CASSQDRAGGSYNEQFF. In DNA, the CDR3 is TGCGCCAGCAGCCAAGATCGAGCGGGAGGTTCCTACAATGAGCAGTTCTTC.

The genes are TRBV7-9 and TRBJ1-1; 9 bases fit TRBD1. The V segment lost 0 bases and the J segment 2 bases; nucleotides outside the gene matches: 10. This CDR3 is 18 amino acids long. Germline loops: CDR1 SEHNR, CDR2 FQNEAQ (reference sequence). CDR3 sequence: CASSLAGGDRGYNTEAFF. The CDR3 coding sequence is TGTGCCAGCAGCTTAGCGGGAGGAGACAGGGGGTACAACACTGAAGCTTTCTTT.

CDR3 DNA sequence: TGTGCCAGCAGCTTGGGTGGGACTGATATAACCTACGAGCAGTACTTC. This codes for CASSLGGTDITYEQYF. The chain has TRBV5-4 and TRBJ2-7; a weak D match, TRBD2 (6 bases). The CDR3 sequence is 16 residues long. V lost 0 bases and J 2 bases, leaving 15 bases between the germline ends. Germline lookup yields CDR1 SGHNT and CDR2 YYREEE (reference sequence).

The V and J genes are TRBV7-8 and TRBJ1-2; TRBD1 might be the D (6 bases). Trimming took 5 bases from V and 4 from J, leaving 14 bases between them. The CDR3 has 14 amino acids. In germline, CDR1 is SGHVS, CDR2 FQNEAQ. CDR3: CASSLRTATYGYTF. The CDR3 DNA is TGTGCCAGCAGCCTGCGGACAGCGACCTATGGCTACACCTTC.

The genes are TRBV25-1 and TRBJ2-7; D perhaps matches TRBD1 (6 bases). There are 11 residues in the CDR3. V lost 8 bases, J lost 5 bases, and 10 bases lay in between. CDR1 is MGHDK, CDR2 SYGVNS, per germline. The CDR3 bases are TGTGCCAGCTCCAGGGGCAACGAGCAGTACTTC. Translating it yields CASSRGNEQYF.

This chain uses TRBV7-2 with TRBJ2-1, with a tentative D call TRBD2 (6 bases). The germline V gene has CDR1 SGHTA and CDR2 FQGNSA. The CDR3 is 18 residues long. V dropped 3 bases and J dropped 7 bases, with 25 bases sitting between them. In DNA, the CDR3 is TGTGCCAGCAGCTTGGGCTGGCTCAAGCCGGGAGAAGGTAATGAGCAGTTCTTC. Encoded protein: CASSLGWLKPGEGNEQFF.

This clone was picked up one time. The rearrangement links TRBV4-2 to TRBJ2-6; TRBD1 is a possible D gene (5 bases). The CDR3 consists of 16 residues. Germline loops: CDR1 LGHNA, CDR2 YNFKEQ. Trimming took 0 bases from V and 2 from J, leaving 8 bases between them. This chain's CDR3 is CASSQEIGAGANVLTF. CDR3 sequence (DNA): TGTGCCAGCAGCCAAGAGATAGGGGCTGGGGCCAACGTCCTGACTTTC.

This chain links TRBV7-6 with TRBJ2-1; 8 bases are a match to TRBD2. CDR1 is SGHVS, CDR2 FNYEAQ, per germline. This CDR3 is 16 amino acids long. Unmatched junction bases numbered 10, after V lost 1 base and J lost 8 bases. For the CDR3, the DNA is TGTGCCAGCAGCTTAGAGATTAGCGGGAAGGTCCATGAGCAGTTCTTC. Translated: CASSLEISGKVHEQFF.

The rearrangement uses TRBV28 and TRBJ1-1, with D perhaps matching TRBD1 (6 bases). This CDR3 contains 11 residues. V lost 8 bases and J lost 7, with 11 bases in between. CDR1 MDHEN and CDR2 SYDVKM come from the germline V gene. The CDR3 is CASGGGREAFF. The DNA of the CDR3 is TGTGCCAGCGGGGGGGGGCGTGAAGCTTTCTTT.

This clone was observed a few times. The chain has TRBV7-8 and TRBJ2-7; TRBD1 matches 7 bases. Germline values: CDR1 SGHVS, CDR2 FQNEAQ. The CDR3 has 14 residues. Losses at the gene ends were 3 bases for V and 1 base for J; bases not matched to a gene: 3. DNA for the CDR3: TGTGCCAGCAGCTTTGACAGGGCTTCCTACGAGCAGTACTTC. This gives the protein CASSFDRASYEQYF.

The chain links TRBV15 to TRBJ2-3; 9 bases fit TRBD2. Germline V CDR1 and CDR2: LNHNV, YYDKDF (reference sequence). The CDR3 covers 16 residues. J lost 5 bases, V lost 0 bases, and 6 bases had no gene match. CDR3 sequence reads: CATSRDEKAGGDTQYF. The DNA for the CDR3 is TGTGCCACCAGCAGAGATGAAAAAGCGGGAGGAGATACGCAGTATTTT.

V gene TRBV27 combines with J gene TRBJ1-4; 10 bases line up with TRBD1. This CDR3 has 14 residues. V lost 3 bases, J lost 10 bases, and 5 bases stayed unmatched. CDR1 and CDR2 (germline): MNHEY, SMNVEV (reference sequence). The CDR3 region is CASSFGTGVGKLFF. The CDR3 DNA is TGTGCCAGCAGTTTCGGGACAGGGGTAGGAAAACTGTTTTTT.

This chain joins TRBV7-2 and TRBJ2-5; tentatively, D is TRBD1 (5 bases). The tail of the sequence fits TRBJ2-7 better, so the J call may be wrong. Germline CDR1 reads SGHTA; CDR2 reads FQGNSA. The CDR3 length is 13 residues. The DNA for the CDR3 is TGTGCCAGCAGCTTAGGCAGGGTCTACGAGCAGTACTTC. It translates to CASSLGRVYEQYF.